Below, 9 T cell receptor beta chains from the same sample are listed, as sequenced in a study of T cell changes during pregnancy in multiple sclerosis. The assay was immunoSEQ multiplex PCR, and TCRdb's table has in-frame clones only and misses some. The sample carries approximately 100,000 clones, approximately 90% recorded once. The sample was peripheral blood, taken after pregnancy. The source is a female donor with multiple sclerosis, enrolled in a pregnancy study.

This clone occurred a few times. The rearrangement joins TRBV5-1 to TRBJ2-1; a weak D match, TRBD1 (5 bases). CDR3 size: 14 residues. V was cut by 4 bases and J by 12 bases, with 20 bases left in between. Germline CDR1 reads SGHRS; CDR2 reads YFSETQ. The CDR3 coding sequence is TGCGCCAGCAGCCCGGAGCAGTCGTCCAGGGTGCAGTTCTTC. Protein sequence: CASSPEQSSRVQFF.

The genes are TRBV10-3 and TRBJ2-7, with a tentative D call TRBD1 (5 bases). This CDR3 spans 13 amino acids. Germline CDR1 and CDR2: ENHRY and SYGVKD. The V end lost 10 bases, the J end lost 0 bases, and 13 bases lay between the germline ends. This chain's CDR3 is CATEQESSYEQYF. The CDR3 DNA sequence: TGTGCCACCGAACAGGAAAGCTCCTACGAGCAGTACTTC.

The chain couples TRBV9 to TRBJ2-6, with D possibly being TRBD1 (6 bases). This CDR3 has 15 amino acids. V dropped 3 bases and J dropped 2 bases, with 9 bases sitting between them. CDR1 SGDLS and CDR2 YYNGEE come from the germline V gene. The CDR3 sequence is CASSADSTGANVLTF. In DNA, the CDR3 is TGTGCCAGCAGCGCGGACAGCACTGGGGCCAACGTCCTGACTTTC.

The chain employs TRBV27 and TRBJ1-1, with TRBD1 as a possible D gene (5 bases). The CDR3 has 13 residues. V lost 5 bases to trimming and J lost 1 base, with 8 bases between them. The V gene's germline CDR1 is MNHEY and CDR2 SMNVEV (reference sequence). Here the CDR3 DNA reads TGTGCCAGCAGTACAGGACCGAACACTGAAGCTTTCTTT. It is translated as CASSTGPNTEAFF.

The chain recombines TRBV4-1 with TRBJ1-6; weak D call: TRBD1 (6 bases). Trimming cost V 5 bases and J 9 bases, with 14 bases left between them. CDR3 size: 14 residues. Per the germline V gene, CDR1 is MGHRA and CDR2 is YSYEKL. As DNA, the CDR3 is TGCGCCAGCAGCGGCCGGGACAATAGTTCACCCCTCCACTTT. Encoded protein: CASSGRDNSSPLHF.

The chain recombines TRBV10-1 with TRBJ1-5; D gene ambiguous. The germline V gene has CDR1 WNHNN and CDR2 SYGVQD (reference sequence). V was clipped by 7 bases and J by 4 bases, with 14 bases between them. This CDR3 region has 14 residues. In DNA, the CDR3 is TGCGCCAGCACCTTTGCCCTACCTAATCAGCCCCAGCATTTT. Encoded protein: CASTFALPNQPQHF.

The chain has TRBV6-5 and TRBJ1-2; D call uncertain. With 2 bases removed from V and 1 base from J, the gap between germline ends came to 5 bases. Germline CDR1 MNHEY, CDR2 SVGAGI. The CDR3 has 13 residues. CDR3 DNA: TGTGCCAGCAGTTACCGCGTTAACTATGGCTACACCTTC. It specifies CASSYRVNYGYTF.

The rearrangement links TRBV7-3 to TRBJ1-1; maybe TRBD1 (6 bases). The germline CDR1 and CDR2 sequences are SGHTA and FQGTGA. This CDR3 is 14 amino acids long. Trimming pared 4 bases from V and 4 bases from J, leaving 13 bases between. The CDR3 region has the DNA TGTGCCAGCAGCTCACAGGGCCAGAGCACTGAAGCTTTCTTT. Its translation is CASSSQGQSTEAFF.

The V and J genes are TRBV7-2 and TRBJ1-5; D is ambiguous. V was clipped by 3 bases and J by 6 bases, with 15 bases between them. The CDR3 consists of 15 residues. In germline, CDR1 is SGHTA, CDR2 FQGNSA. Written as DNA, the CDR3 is TGTGCCAGCAGCTTTCTTTCTGGGGAGAGTCAGCCCCAGCATTTT. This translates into CASSFLSGESQPQHF. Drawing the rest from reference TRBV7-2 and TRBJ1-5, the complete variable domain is GAGVSQSPSNKVTEKGKDVELRCDPISGHTALYWYRQSLGQGLEFLIYFQGNSAPDKSGLPSDRFSAERTGGSVSTLTIQRTQQEDSAVYLCASSFLSGESQPQHFGDGTRLSIL.